The clone carrying this T cell receptor (beta chain) was counted only a few times. This record belongs to a study of cytomegalovirus exposure and HLA in healthy donors. PCR involved 60 Vbeta and 13 Jbeta primers. TCRdb's copy holds only in-frame clones and misses some; the assay was immunoSEQ multiplex PCR. The top ten hold 2.8% of the sample, which has over 150,000 clones, over 60% seen once. Deletions cut 1 base from V and 3 bases from J, with 9 bases between. Germline V gene data show CDR1 as GTSNPN and CDR2 as SVGIG (reference sequence). CDR3 length: 13 residues. The clonotype originates from a woman younger than 45 in good health and CMV-seronegative. The chain uses TRBV30 and TRBJ2-5, with D unclear. The specimen was PBMCs. The CDR3 sequence: CAWSGNRKETQYF. Here the CDR3 DNA reads TGTGCCTGGAGTGGTAATAGAAAAGAGACCCAGTACTTC.